This TCR beta chain was observed in a study of blood T cell repertoires in COVID-19. At the level of the study: The origin of the acute and convalescent COVID-19 samples was the United States, Italy and Spain. Sources were T cells, B-cell-depleted T cells, or PBMCs; the material itself was cDNA or gDNA.

CDR1 LNHDA and CDR2 SQIVND come from the germline V gene (reference sequence). There are 13 residues in the CDR3. The ends were cut back, 4 bases at V and 1 base at J, with 8 bases in the middle. Original analysis: From reference gene primer amplification, estimates of nucleated cell counts were derived. TCRdb's table, derived via immunoSEQ multiplex PCR, lists solely in-frame clones and lacks some. V and J calls and clone size are given by that table; D and trimming were obtained from the DNA. Of tens of thousands of clones in the sample, roughly 76% were seen once. Sequences were obtained from peripheral blood. This TCR derives from a woman aged 80 or over with acute or convalescent COVID-19. The V and J genes are TRBV19 and TRBJ2-7; a weak D match, TRBD1 (5 bases). CDR3: CASSTTASYEQYF. In DNA form, the CDR3 reads TGTGCCAGTAGTACGACAGCTTCCTACGAGCAGTACTTC.